These T cell receptor beta chains were read from a single sample in a study of control samples from healthy donors and cancer patients. Repertoires were generated with immunoSEQ multiplex PCR, while TCRdb's copy carries only in-frame clones and drops some. This sample carries approximately 190,000 clones, with approximately 2.2% going to the ten biggest clones. The sequencing input was blood. The source is a woman in her twenties or thirties in good health. Each CDR3 is given with its conserved first and last residue. The D gene is left open where the match is weak.

v_gene: TRBV29-1; d_gene: .; j_gene: TRBJ1-1; CDR3nt: TGCAGCGTAGTCCGGGAAGAAGCTTTCTTT; CDR3aa: CSVVREEAFF
v_gene: TRBV19; d_gene: .; j_gene: TRBJ2-7; CDR3nt: TGTGCCAGTAGTATTGGAGCATACGAGCAGTACTTC; CDR3aa: CASSIGAYEQYF
v_gene: TRBV2; d_gene: TRBD2; j_gene: TRBJ2-7; CDR3nt: TGTGCCAGCACCCGGACTAGCGGGGGCCTTGTCATCCCCTACGAGCAGTACTTC; CDR3aa: CASTRTSGGLVIPYEQYF
v_gene: TRBV19; d_gene: TRBD1; j_gene: TRBJ1-1; CDR3nt: TGTGCCAGTAGCTGGACAGGGGGCGAAGCTTTCTTT; CDR3aa: CASSWTGGEAFF
v_gene: TRBV16; d_gene: .; j_gene: TRBJ1-6; CDR3nt: TGTGCCAGCAGCCTAGAAGTTATGGCAAATTCACCCCTCCACTTT; CDR3aa: CASSLEVMANSPLHF
v_gene: TRBV19; d_gene: .; j_gene: TRBJ1-5; CDR3nt: TGTGCCAGTAGTGCCGGGACGGGACGTTTGGCCCAGCATTTT; CDR3aa: CASSAGTGRLAQHF
v_gene: TRBV19; d_gene: TRBD1; j_gene: TRBJ2-1; CDR3nt: TGTGCCAGTAGTATAGATCCCGGGACAGGGTACAATGAGCAGTTCTTC; CDR3aa: CASSIDPGTGYNEQFF
v_gene: TRBV4-1; d_gene: TRBD1; j_gene: TRBJ2-5; CDR3nt: TGCGCCAGCAGCCAAGGGGCGGGACAGGGGGGGGAGACCCAGTACTTC; CDR3aa: CASSQGAGQGGETQYF
v_gene: TRBV28; d_gene: .; j_gene: TRBJ1-5; CDR3nt: TGTGCCAGCAGGAGACAGGTAAATAGCAATCAGCCCCAGCATTTT; CDR3aa: CASRRQVNSNQPQHF
v_gene: TRBV4-2; d_gene: TRBD2; j_gene: TRBJ2-5; CDR3nt: TGTGCCAGCAGCCAAGATGCTCGCCCGAAGCGGGGGGTAGGAGAGACCCAGTACTTC; CDR3aa: CASSQDARPKRGVGETQYF
v_gene: TRBV5-6; d_gene: TRBD1; j_gene: TRBJ1-1; CDR3nt: TGTGCCAGCAGCTTCGGGACGGACAGGGAAGCTTTCTTT; CDR3aa: CASSFGTDREAFF
v_gene: TRBV14; d_gene: TRBD1; j_gene: TRBJ1-4; CDR3nt: TGTGCCAGCAGCCAAACGGGACAGGGGTTAAAACTGTTTTTT; CDR3aa: CASSQTGQGLKLFF
v_gene: TRBV2; d_gene: TRBD1; j_gene: TRBJ1-5; CDR3nt: TGTGCCAGCAGTGACCCCTCCGGGACAGCGATATATAGCAATCAGCCCCAGCATTTT; CDR3aa: CASSDPSGTAIYSNQPQHF
v_gene: TRBV29-1; d_gene: .; j_gene: TRBJ2-3; CDR3nt: TGCAGCGCCCAGACACTCAAATTGGGCACAGATACGCAGTATTTT; CDR3aa: CSAQTLKLGTDTQYF
v_gene: TRBV29-1; d_gene: .; j_gene: TRBJ2-2; CDR3nt: TGCAGCGGGGGGCAGGGGACCACCGGGGAGCTGTTTTTT; CDR3aa: CSGGQGTTGELFF
v_gene: TRBV27; d_gene: .; j_gene: TRBJ1-1; CDR3nt: TGTGCCAGCACCGGGGCGTACACTGAAGCTTTCTTT; CDR3aa: CASTGAYTEAFF
v_gene: TRBV6-5; d_gene: .; j_gene: TRBJ2-2; CDR3nt: TGTGCCAGCAGACAGGGCACCGGGGAGCTGTTTTTT; CDR3aa: CASRQGTGELFF
v_gene: TRBV5-1; d_gene: .; j_gene: TRBJ2-7; CDR3nt: TGCGCCAGCAGCTTGGGCCCACAACCGTCTTACGAGCAGTACTTC; CDR3aa: CASSLGPQPSYEQYF
v_gene: TRBV4-3; d_gene: TRBD1; j_gene: TRBJ1-2; CDR3nt: TGCGCCAGCAGCCAGGGACAGGGATCGGGAGGCTACACCTTC; CDR3aa: CASSQGQGSGGYTF
v_gene: TRBV5-1; d_gene: .; j_gene: TRBJ2-5; CDR3nt: TGCGCCAGCAGCTTGGGTAAAGCGGAGACCCAGTACTTC; CDR3aa: CASSLGKAETQYF
v_gene: TRBV5-5; d_gene: TRBD1; j_gene: TRBJ1-2; CDR3nt: TGTGCCAGCACCTTGGCGGGGACAGCTTGGGAGGGCTACACCTTC; CDR3aa: CASTLAGTAWEGYTF
v_gene: TRBV10-3; d_gene: TRBD1; j_gene: TRBJ1-6; CDR3nt: TGTGCCATCAGAACAGGGGATTCACCCCTCCACTTT; CDR3aa: CAIRTGDSPLHF
v_gene: TRBV28; d_gene: .; j_gene: TRBJ2-1; CDR3nt: TGTGCCAGCAGCCCTCTTGGCGGGGAATCCTACAATGAGCAGTTCTTC; CDR3aa: CASSPLGGESYNEQFF
v_gene: TRBV7-9; d_gene: TRBD1; j_gene: TRBJ1-1; CDR3nt: TGTGCCAGCAGCTTACAGGGGGTGAACACTGAAGCTTTCTTT; CDR3aa: CASSLQGVNTEAFF
v_gene: TRBV28; d_gene: .; j_gene: TRBJ1-4; CDR3nt: TGTGCCAGCAGTTATGCCGGGCTTACAACTAATGAAAAACTGTTTTTT; CDR3aa: CASSYAGLTTNEKLFF
v_gene: TRBV24-1; d_gene: .; j_gene: TRBJ1-2; CDR3nt: TGTGCCACCAGGAGTGGCCCAGACTATGGCTACACCTTC; CDR3aa: CATRSGPDYGYTF
v_gene: TRBV10-3; d_gene: .; j_gene: TRBJ1-6; CDR3nt: TGTGCCATCAGTGAGCCGGGGCTCCCGGACGGTTCACCCCTCCACTTT; CDR3aa: CAISEPGLPDGSPLHF
v_gene: TRBV30; d_gene: .; j_gene: TRBJ1-2; CDR3nt: TGTGCCTGGAGTCTCGGACATTTCTATGGCTACACCTTC; CDR3aa: CAWSLGHFYGYTF
v_gene: TRBV7-2; d_gene: .; j_gene: TRBJ2-5; CDR3nt: TGTGCCTCAGGGCCCACGGGGCTCCAAGAGACCCAGTACTTC; CDR3aa: CASGPTGLQETQYF
v_gene: TRBV6-5; d_gene: .; j_gene: TRBJ2-7; CDR3nt: TGTGCCAGCCGAACGGGGGATAAGTACGAGCAGTACTTC; CDR3aa: CASRTGDKYEQYF
v_gene: TRBV4-2; d_gene: .; j_gene: TRBJ1-3; CDR3nt: TGTGCCAGCAGCCAAGATCCTCATGGGGTTTCAGGAAACACCATATATTTT; CDR3aa: CASSQDPHGVSGNTIYF
v_gene: TRBV28; d_gene: TRBD1; j_gene: TRBJ2-4; CDR3nt: TGTGCCAGCACCCCCCCGACAGGGTCCAAAAACATTCAGTACTTC; CDR3aa: CASTPPTGSKNIQYF
v_gene: TRBV28; d_gene: TRBD1; j_gene: TRBJ2-7; CDR3nt: TGTGCCAGCAGTCCCCGGGACAGGGGGCCTACCTACGAGCAGTACTTC; CDR3aa: CASSPRDRGPTYEQYF
v_gene: TRBV5-1; d_gene: .; j_gene: TRBJ1-1; CDR3nt: TGCGCCAGCAGCTTGGTCACCGGTCGGCTTGGCACTGAAGCTTTCTTT; CDR3aa: CASSLVTGRLGTEAFF
v_gene: TRBV6-4; d_gene: TRBD1; j_gene: TRBJ1-1; CDR3nt: TGTGCCAGCAGTAGGGAGGGGGCTCGGACTGAAGCTTTCTTT; CDR3aa: CASSREGARTEAFF
v_gene: TRBV5-1; d_gene: TRBD1; j_gene: TRBJ1-4; CDR3nt: TGCGCCAGCCTCGACAGGGGCCCTAATGAAAAACTGTTTTTT; CDR3aa: CASLDRGPNEKLFF
v_gene: TRBV7-9; d_gene: .; j_gene: TRBJ2-3; CDR3nt: TGTGCCAGCAGCTTATTTGGGGGAATTACAGATACGCAGTATTTT; CDR3aa: CASSLFGGITDTQYF